This T cell receptor beta chain was identified in a study of T cell changes during pregnancy in multiple sclerosis. The repertoire was sequenced with immunoSEQ multiplex PCR; TCRdb's copy has only in-frame clones and lacks some. The repertoire holds approximately 97,000 clones, around 92% seen once, with about 1.7% in the top ten. The CDR3 length is 15 residues. The V gene end was trimmed by 4 bases and the J gene end by 0 bases; junction bases not matched to a gene: 5. CDR1 and CDR2 (germline): MNHNS, SASEGT. Sample: peripheral blood, taken after pregnancy. The sequence derives from a female donor in good health, enrolled as a control in a pregnancy study. The V and J genes are TRBV6-1 and TRBJ2-7, with 8 nucleotides matching TRBD1. CDR3 in amino acids: CASSARDRTSYEQYF. The CDR3 DNA reads TGTGCCAGCAGTGCGCGGGACAGGACCTCCTACGAGCAGTACTTC.